Below are 16 T cell receptor beta chains sequenced from a single sample in a study of radiotherapy plus CTLA-4 blockade in lung cancer. The data were produced by immunoSEQ multiplex PCR, yet TCRdb's version contains in-frame clones alone and is incomplete. Of 85,000 to 130,000 clones in the sample, approximately 81% are singletons; the top ten hold 2.4%. Material: peripheral blood, obtained from a patient treated with radiotherapy plus ipilimumab. The receptor source for this set is a human donor with non-small cell lung cancer that progressed on radiotherapy plus ipilimumab. Some clones in this sample may be carry-over from other donors' samples.

The CDR3 here is CASSWMTADTDTQYF. The CDR3 region has the DNA TGCGCCAGCAGCTGGATGACAGCAGACACAGATACGCAGTATTTT. The chain employs TRBV5-1 and TRBJ2-3, with D perhaps matching TRBD1 (5 bases). V was cut by 3 bases and J by 2 bases, with 13 bases left in between. Germline-derived CDR1 and CDR2 are SGHRS and YFSETQ. The CDR3 is 15 residues long.

V gene TRBV5-1 combines with J gene TRBJ1-3, with D perhaps TRBD1 (6 bases). Trimming removed 4 bases from V and 3 bases from J, with 14 bases in between. CDR3 length: 15 residues. In germline, CDR1 is SGHRS, CDR2 YFSETQ. CDR3 bases: TGCGCCAGCAGCCTGACGGGGGCGATTGGAAACACCATATATTTT. Protein sequence: CASSLTGAIGNTIYF.

This clone was seen a handful of times. This rearrangement joins TRBV10-3 to TRBJ2-7; D gene uncertain. Germline lookup yields CDR1 ENHRY and CDR2 SYGVKD. CDR3 length: 11 amino acids. The V end lost 10 bases, the J end lost 6 bases, and 13 bases lay between the germline ends. This chain's CDR3 is CATNELGEQYF. The CDR3 nucleotides are TGTGCCACCAACGAGTTGGGCGAGCAGTACTTC.

The J gene is TRBJ2-1, the V gene TRBV5-1, with TRBD2 matching over 7 bases. CDR3 length: 15 residues. V lost 4 bases and J lost 4; bases outside the gene matches: 8. The germline V gene encodes CDR1 SGHRS and CDR2 YFSETQ. CDR3 residues: CASSPSLAVYNEQFF. CDR3 sequence (DNA): TGCGCCAGCAGCCCCAGTCTAGCGGTGTACAATGAGCAGTTCTTC.

The chain couples TRBV9 to TRBJ2-3; TRBD2 matches 9 bases. CDR3 length: 16 residues. V lost 0 bases and J lost 1; bases outside the gene matches: 3. Germline V lookup: CDR1 SGDLS, CDR2 YYNGEE. The CDR3 sequence is CASSVDPSGGTDTQYF. CDR3 coding DNA: TGTGCCAGCAGCGTAGACCCTAGCGGGGGCACAGATACGCAGTATTTT.

V usage is TRBV18 and J usage is TRBJ2-7; 8 bases match TRBD1. In germline, CDR1 is KGHSH, CDR2 LQKENI. This CDR3 has 14 amino acids. V lost 3 bases to trimming and J lost 3 bases; unmatched junction nucleotides: 4. CDR3 in DNA: TGTGCCAGCTCACCTACGACAGGGGACTACGAGCAGTACTTC. Residues: CASSPTTGDYEQYF.

This clone was found a few times. This chain links TRBV6-4 with TRBJ2-6; 11 bases align to TRBD1. This CDR3 is built from 17 residues. Germline CDR1 is MRHNA and CDR2 is SNTAGT. J gave up 1 base and V 2 bases, and 1 base lay outside the gene matches. The CDR3 sequence: CASSDGTGGSGANVLTF. As DNA, the CDR3 is TGTGCCAGCAGTGACGGGACAGGGGGTTCTGGGGCCAACGTCCTGACTTTC.

The genes are TRBV18 and TRBJ2-5, with D unresolved. V lost 0 bases to trimming and J lost 2 bases, with 13 bases between them. Germline CDR1 reads KGHSH; CDR2 reads LQKENI. The CDR3 has 16 amino acids. The CDR3 sequence: CASSPPFSNNQETQYF. CDR3 DNA: TGTGCCAGCTCACCACCGTTCAGCAATAATCAAGAGACCCAGTACTTC. Together with reference TRBV18 and TRBJ2-5, the CDR3 gives the full variable domain: NAGVMQNPRHLVRRRGQEARLRCSPMKGHSHVYWYRQLPEEGLKFMVYLQKENIIDESGMPKERFSAEFPKEGPSILRIQQVVRGDSAAYFCASSPPFSNNQETQYFGPGTRLLVL.

This chain joins TRBV7-2 and TRBJ2-1; 7 bases line up with TRBD1. This CDR3 region has 14 residues. Germline CDR1 is SGHTA and CDR2 is FQGNSA. Unmatched junction bases numbered 6, after V lost 7 bases and J lost 3 bases. CDR3 nucleotide sequence: TGTGCCAGCATACCGGGACAGCACTACAATGAGCAGTTCTTC. Translated: CASIPGQHYNEQFF.

The genes are TRBV28 and TRBJ2-7, with TRBD2 matching 8 bases. Germline CDR1 and CDR2: MDHEN and SYDVKM. This CDR3 has 15 residues. V was clipped by 5 bases and J by 0 bases; unmatched bases: 6. CDR3 nucleotides: TGTGCCAGCAGTGGCCGGCGGGGGGTCTCCTACGAGCAGTACTTC. Translated: CASSGRRGVSYEQYF.

The rearrangement links TRBV6-5 to TRBJ1-3, with 7 bases that match TRBD1. Germline V gene sequence: CDR1 MNHEY, CDR2 SVGAGI. V dropped 0 bases and J dropped 0; count of bases not matched to a gene: 2. The CDR3 has 16 amino acids. CDR3 residues: CASSYSGTDSGNTIYF. The CDR3 DNA follows: TGTGCCAGCAGTTACTCAGGGACAGACTCTGGAAACACCATATATTTT.

This clone was seen only once. The genes are TRBV4-2 and TRBJ2-1; D possibly corresponds to TRBD2 (5 bases). The CDR3 loop spans 13 amino acids. Germline V lookup: CDR1 LGHNA, CDR2 YNFKEQ. V lost 0 bases and J 8 bases, leaving 8 bases between the germline ends. This chain's CDR3 is CASSQEASHEQFF. CDR3 sequence (DNA): TGTGCCAGCAGCCAAGAGGCTAGCCATGAGCAGTTCTTC.

The chain recombines TRBV30 with TRBJ1-1; D is unresolved. Germline-derived CDR1 and CDR2 are GTSNPN and SVGIG (reference sequence). V was cut by 1 base and J by 0 bases, with 6 bases left in between. This CDR3 region has 13 residues. The chain's CDR3 is CAWSGALNTEAFF. DNA for the CDR3: TGTGCCTGGAGTGGGGCATTGAACACTGAAGCTTTCTTT.

This clone was recorded only once. The chain employs TRBV6-6 and TRBJ2-1, with D possibly matching TRBD1 (5 bases). The CDR3 consists of 15 residues. Trimming pared 6 bases from V and 0 bases from J, leaving 12 bases between. Germline V gene sequence: CDR1 MNHNY, CDR2 SVGAGI (reference sequence). The CDR3 region has the DNA TGTGCCAGCAGGGAAATAGGGGACTCCTACAATGAGCAGTTCTTC. Translation: CASREIGDSYNEQFF.

V usage is TRBV5-1 and J usage is TRBJ1-1, with D tentatively TRBD1 (5 bases). Germline CDR1 is SGHRS and CDR2 is YFSETQ. CDR3 length: 13 amino acids. V lost 6 bases and J lost 0, with 9 bases in between. The CDR3 loop reads CASKVDMNTEAFF. For the CDR3, the DNA is TGCGCCAGCAAGGTGGACATGAACACTGAAGCTTTCTTT.

V and J are TRBV5-1 and TRBJ1-2; D perhaps matches TRBD1 (5 bases). The V gene's germline CDR1 is SGHRS and CDR2 YFSETQ. The CDR3 loop spans 15 amino acids. Trimming removed 0 bases at V and 6 bases at J, with 15 bases between. CDR3 residues: CASSLDWGAKDGYTF. The DNA of the CDR3 is TGCGCCAGCAGCTTGGACTGGGGCGCCAAGGATGGCTACACCTTC.